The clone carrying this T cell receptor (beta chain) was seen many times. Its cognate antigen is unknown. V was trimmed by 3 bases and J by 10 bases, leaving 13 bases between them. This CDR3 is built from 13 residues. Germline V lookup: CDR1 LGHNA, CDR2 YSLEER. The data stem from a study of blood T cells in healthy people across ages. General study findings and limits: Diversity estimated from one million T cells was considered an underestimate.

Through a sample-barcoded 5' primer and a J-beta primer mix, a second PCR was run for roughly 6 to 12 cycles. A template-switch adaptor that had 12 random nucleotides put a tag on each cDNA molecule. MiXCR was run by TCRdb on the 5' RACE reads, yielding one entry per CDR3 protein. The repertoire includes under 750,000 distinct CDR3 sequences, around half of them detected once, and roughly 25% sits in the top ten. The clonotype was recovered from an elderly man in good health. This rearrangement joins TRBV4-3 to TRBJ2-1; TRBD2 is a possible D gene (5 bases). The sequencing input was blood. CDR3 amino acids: CASSQDLGKEQFF. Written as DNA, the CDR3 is TGCGCCAGCAGCCAGGATCTCGGGAAAGAGCAGTTCTTC.